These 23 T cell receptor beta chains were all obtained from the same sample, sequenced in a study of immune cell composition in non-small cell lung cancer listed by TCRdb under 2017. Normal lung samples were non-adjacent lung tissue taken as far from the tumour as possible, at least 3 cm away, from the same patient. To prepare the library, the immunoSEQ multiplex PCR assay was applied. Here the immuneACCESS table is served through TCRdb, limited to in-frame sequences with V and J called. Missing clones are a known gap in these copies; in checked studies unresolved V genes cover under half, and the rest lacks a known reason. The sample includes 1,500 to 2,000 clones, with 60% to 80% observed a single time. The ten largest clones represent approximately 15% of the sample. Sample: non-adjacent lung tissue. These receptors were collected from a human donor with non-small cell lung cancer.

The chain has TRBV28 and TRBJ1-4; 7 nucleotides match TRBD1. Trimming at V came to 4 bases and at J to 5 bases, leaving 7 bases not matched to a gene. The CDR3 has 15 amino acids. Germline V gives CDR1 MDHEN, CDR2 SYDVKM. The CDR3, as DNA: TGTGCCAGCAGTTCCACGTCGACAGGGAATGAAAAACTGTTTTTT. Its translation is CASSSTSTGNEKLFF.

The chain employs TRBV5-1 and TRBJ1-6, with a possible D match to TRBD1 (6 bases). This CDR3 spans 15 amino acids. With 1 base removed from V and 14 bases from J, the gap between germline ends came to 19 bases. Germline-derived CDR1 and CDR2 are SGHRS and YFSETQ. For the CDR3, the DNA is TGCGCCAGCAGCTTGTCAGGGGCCGCGTTCGGGACCCTCCACTTT. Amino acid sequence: CASSLSGAAFGTLHF.

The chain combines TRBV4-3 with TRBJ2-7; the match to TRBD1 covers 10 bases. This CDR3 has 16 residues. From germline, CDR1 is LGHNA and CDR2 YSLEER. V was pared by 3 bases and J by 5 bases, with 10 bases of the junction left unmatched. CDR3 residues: CASSQISGQGKNEQYF. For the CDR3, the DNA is TGCGCCAGCAGCCAGATTTCGGGACAGGGGAAGAACGAGCAGTACTTC.

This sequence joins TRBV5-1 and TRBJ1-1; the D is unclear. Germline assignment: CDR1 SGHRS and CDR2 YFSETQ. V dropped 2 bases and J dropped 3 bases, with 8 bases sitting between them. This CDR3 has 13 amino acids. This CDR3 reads CASSLGLDTEAFF. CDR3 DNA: TGCGCCAGCAGCTTAGGACTCGACACTGAAGCTTTCTTT. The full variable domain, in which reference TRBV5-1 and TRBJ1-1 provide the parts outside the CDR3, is KAGVTQTPRYLIKTRGQQVTLSCSPISGHRSVSWYQQTPGQGLQFLFEYFSETQRNKGNFPGRFSGRQFSNSRSEMNVSTLELGDSALYLCASSLGLDTEAFFGQGTRLTVV.

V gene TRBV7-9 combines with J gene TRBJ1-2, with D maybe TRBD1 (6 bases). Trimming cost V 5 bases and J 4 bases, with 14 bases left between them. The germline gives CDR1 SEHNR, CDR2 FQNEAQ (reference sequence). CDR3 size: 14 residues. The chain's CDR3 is CASSRTGISYGYTF. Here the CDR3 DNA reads TGTGCCAGCAGCCGAACAGGGATATCCTATGGCTACACCTTC. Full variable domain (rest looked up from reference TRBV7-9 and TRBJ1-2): DTGVSQNPRHKITKRGQNVTFRCDPISEHNRLYWYRQTLGQGPEFLTYFQNEAQLEKSRLLSDRFSAERPKGSFSTLEIQRTEQGDSAMYLCASSRTGISYGYTFGSGTRLTVV.

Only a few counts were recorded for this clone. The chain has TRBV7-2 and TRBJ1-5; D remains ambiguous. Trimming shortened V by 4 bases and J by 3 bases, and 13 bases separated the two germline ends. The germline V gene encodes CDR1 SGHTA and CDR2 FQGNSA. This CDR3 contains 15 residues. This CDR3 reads CASSSWAGNNQPQHF. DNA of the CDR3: TGTGCCAGCAGCTCCTGGGCGGGGAACAATCAGCCCCAGCATTTT.

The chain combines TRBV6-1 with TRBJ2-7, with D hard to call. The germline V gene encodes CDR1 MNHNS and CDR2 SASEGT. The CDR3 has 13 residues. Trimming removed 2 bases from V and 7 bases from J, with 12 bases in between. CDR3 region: CASSEYRVGEQYF. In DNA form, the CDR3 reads TGTGCCAGCAGTGAATATCGGGTTGGGGAGCAGTACTTC.

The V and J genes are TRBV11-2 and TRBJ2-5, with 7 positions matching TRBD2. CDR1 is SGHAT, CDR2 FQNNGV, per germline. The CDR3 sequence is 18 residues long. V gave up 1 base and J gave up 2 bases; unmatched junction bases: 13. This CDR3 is CASSLAPSGGEVQETQYF. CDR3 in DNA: TGTGCCAGCAGCTTAGCGCCATCGGGAGGAGAAGTACAAGAGACCCAGTACTTC.

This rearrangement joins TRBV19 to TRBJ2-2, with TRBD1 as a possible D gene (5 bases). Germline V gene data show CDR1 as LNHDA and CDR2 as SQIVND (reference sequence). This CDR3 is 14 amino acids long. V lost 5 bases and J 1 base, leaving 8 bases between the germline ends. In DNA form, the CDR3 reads TGTGCCAGTAGTTCCCAGGGGAACACCGGGGAGCTGTTTTTT. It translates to CASSSQGNTGELFF.

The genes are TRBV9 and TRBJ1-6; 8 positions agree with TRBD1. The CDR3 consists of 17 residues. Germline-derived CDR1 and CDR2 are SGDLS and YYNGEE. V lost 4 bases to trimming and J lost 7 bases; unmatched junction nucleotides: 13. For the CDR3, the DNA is TGTGCCAGCAGCCCGACCCAAGCCGGGACAGGCAATTCACCCCTCCACTTT. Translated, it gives CASSPTQAGTGNSPLHF.

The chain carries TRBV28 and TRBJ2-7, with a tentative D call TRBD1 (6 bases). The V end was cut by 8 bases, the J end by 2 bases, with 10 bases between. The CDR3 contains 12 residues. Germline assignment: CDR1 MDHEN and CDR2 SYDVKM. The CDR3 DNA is TGTGCCAGCGGGGACAAGCCCTACGAGCAGTACTTC. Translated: CASGDKPYEQYF. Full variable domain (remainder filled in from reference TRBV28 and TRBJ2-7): DVKVTQSSRYLVKRTGEKVFLECVQDMDHENMFWYRQDPGLGLRLIYFSYDVKMKEKGDIPEGYSVSREKKERFSLILESASTNQTSMYLCASGDKPYEQYFGPGTRLTVT.

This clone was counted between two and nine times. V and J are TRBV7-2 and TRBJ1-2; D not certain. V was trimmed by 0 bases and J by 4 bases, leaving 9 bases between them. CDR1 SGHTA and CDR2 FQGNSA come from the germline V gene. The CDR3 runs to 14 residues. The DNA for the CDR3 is TGTGCCAGCAGCTTAGCGGCAGTATTCTATGGCTACACCTTC. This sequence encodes CASSLAAVFYGYTF.

The CDR3 here is CASSSLNRAPSGNTIYF. In DNA, the CDR3 is TGTGCCAGTAGTAGCCTGAACAGGGCCCCCTCTGGAAACACCATATATTTT. This chain links TRBV19 with TRBJ1-3, with D perhaps matching TRBD1 (6 bases). This CDR3 has 17 residues. Germline assignment: CDR1 LNHDA and CDR2 SQIVND (reference sequence). The V and J ends lost 4 bases and 0 bases respectively, with 16 bases between them.

The CDR3 DNA reads TGTGCCATCAAGGGGGACAGGAGTAATGAAAAACTGTTTTTT. It translates to CAIKGDRSNEKLFF. The chain uses TRBV10-3 and TRBJ1-4; 8 bases fit TRBD1. V shed 7 bases and J 4 bases; nucleotides not matched to a gene: 5. This CDR3 region has 14 residues. The V gene's germline CDR1 is ENHRY and CDR2 SYGVKD.

CDR3: CASSSLGQPNTEAFF. CDR3 nucleotide sequence: TGTGCCAGCAGCTCGCTGGGACAGCCGAACACTGAAGCTTTCTTT. The rearrangement joins TRBV5-6 to TRBJ1-1; 7 bases match TRBD1. The CDR3 runs to 15 residues. Germline CDR1 is SGHDT and CDR2 is YYEEEE. V dropped 3 bases and J dropped 1; count of bases not matched to a gene: 6.

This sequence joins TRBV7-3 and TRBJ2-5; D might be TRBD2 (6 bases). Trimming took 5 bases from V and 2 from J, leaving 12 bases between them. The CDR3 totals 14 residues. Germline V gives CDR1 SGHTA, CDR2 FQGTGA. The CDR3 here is CASSPTGLQETQYF. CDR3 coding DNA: TGTGCCAGCAGCCCAACGGGACTTCAAGAGACCCAGTACTTC.

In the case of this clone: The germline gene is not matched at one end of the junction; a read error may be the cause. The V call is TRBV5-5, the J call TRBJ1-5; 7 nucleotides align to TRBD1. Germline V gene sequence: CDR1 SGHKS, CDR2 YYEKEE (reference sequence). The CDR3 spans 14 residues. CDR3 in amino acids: CASSARQGGQPQHF. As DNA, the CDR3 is TGCGCCAGCAGCGCGAGACAGGGCGGTCAGCCCCAGCATTTT.

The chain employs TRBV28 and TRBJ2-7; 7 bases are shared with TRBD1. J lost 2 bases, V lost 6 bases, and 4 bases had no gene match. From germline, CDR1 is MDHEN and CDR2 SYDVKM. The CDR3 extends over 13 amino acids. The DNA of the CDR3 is TGTGCCAGCAGACCGACAGGGACCTACGAGCAGTACTTC. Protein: CASRPTGTYEQYF.

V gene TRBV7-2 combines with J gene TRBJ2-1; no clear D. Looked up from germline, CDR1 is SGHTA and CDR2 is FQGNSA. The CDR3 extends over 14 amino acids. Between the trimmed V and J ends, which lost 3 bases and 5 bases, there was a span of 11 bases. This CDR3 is CASSFFRRDNEQFF. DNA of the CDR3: TGTGCCAGCAGCTTCTTCCGCCGGGACAATGAGCAGTTCTTC.

The CDR3 region is CASSAGQYGYTF. The DNA of the CDR3 is TGTGCCAGCAGCGCGGGACAGTATGGCTACACCTTC. This rearrangement joins TRBV5-4 to TRBJ1-2, with 7 bases that match TRBD1. Losses at the gene ends were 4 bases for V and 5 bases for J; bases not matched to a gene: 2. This CDR3 is 12 amino acids long. Germline loops: CDR1 SGHNT, CDR2 YYREEE (reference sequence).

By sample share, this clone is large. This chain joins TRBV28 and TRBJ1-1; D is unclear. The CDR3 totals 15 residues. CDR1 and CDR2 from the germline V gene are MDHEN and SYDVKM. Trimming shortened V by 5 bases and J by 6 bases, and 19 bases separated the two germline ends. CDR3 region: CASSRGVLGWAEAFF. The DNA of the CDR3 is TGTGCCAGCAGTCGGGGTGTTTTAGGGTGGGCTGAAGCTTTCTTT.

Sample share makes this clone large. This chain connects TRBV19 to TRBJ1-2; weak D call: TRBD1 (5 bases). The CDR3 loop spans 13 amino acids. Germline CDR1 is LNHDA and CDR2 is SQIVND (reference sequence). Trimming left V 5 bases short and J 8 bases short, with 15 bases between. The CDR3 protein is CASSPGLWKGYTF. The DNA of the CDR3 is TGTGCCAGTAGTCCGGGACTATGGAAGGGCTACACCTTC. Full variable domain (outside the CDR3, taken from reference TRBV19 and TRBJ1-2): DGGITQSPKYLFRKEGQNVTLSCEQNLNHDAMYWYRQDPGQGLRLIYYSQIVNDFQKGDIAEGYSVSREKKESFPLTVTSAQKNPTAFYLCASSPGLWKGYTFGSGTRLTVV.

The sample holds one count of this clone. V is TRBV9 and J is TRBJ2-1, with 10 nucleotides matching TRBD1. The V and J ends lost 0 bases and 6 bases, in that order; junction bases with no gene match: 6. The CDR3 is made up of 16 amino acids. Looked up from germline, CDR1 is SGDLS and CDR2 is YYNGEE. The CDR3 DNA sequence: TGTGCCAGCAGCGTAGACGGGACAGGGGTCACCAATGAGCAGTTCTTC. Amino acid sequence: CASSVDGTGVTNEQFF.